Reported below is one T cell receptor (beta chain). Its antigen is as yet unknown. Assay: immunoSEQ multiplex PCR; the TCRdb copy retains only in-frame clones and omits some. The data contain around 74,000 clones, less than 95% of them singletons. The data were obtained in a study of human versus mouse CDR3 diversity and MHC coevolution. Study-level points and caveats: On average, humans showed more CDR3 deletions and insertions than mice.

Sequencing was carried out using naive CD4+ T cells from blood. Subset reported: CD45RO-negative CD62L-positive naive CD4 T cells. The receptor's source is a person between 30 and 69 years old in good health.

CDR3 sequence reads: CASSLGGQGGEKLFF. The DNA for the CDR3 is TGCGCCAGCAGCCTCGGAGGGCAGGGAGGTGAAAAACTGTTTTTT. The J gene is TRBJ1-4, the V gene TRBV5-1, with a possible D match to TRBD1 (5 bases). Trimming shortened V by 4 bases and J by 7 bases, and 17 bases separated the two germline ends. Looked up from germline, CDR1 is SGHRS and CDR2 is YFSETQ. The CDR3 contains 15 residues.